This passage covers 12 T cell receptor beta chains from one sample sequenced in a study of T cell responses to AZD1222 COVID-19 vaccine (dated by TCRdb to about 2021). In light of the paper, this sample's time point label describes: about 28 days (+/-7) after the second vaccine dose. Libraries came from the immunoSEQ multiplex PCR assay. The table was pulled from immuneACCESS by TCRdb, which kept in-frame rearrangements only. Such tables lose some clones; where checked, under half of the loss comes from unresolved V genes, and the rest has no known cause. The sample profile shows more than 150,000 clones; around 90% of them were found once. The ten largest clones take up roughly 26% of the sample. The sequencing used peripheral blood, collected 28 days after the second AZD1222 dose. These receptor sequences come from an adult who received the AZD1222 COVID-19 vaccine.

This clone has only one observation. The CDR3 region has the DNA TGTGCCAGTAGGCTGGACAGGGGATCCGACGAGCAGTACTTC. Residues: CASRLDRGSDEQYF. The chain couples TRBV19 to TRBJ2-7; 9 positions agree with TRBD1. The V and J ends lost 6 bases and 5 bases, in that order; junction bases with no gene match: 8. CDR1 and CDR2 (germline): LNHDA, SQIVND (reference sequence). The CDR3 is made up of 14 amino acids. Using reference TRBV19 and TRBJ2-7 for the parts outside the CDR3, the full variable domain is DGGITQSPKYLFRKEGQNVTLSCEQNLNHDAMYWYRQDPGQGLRLIYYSQIVNDFQKGDIAEGYSVSREKKESFPLTVTSAQKNPTAFYLCASRLDRGSDEQYFGPGTRLTVT.

The V call is TRBV18, the J call TRBJ2-5; a possible D gene is TRBD1 (6 bases). V lost 0 bases, J lost 6 bases, and 11 bases lay in between. Germline CDR1 reads KGHSH; CDR2 reads LQKENI. The CDR3 sequence is 14 residues long. CDR3 in amino acids: CASSPPHREKTQYF. The CDR3 DNA sequence: TGTGCCAGCTCACCACCGCACAGGGAAAAGACCCAGTACTTC.

The gene calls are TRBV5-1 and TRBJ2-7; 11 bases are a match to TRBD2. With V trimmed by 3 bases and J by 1 base, 3 bases remained unmatched. Germline loops: CDR1 SGHRS, CDR2 YFSETQ. This CDR3 comprises 15 residues. The CDR3 reads CASSSGLAESYEQYF. Written as DNA, the CDR3 is TGCGCCAGCAGCTCGGGACTAGCGGAGTCCTACGAGCAGTACTTC.

The J gene is TRBJ2-7, the V gene TRBV6-5, with no clear D. Germline V gene data show CDR1 as MNHEY and CDR2 as SVGAGI. With 1 base removed from V and 3 bases from J, the gap between germline ends came to 7 bases. This CDR3 spans 13 amino acids. CDR3 in DNA: TGTGCCAGCAGTTACTTGGGCAGCTACGAGCAGTACTTC. It specifies CASSYLGSYEQYF.

The chain has TRBV30 and TRBJ1-4; 7 bases map to TRBD1. The germline V gene has CDR1 GTSNPN and CDR2 SVGIG (reference sequence). V was clipped by 5 bases and J by 3 bases; unmatched bases: 9. The CDR3 spans 15 residues. CDR3 sequence: CAWCSTGTANEKLFF. As DNA, the CDR3 is TGTGCCTGGTGTTCGACCGGGACAGCTAATGAAAAACTGTTTTTT.

The CDR3 DNA sequence: TGTGCCAGCAGTTTGCGACTAGCGGGAATCGAGCAGTACTTC. It is translated as CASSLRLAGIEQYF. The J gene is TRBJ2-7, the V gene TRBV27; TRBD2 aligns across 11 bases. V shed 3 bases, J shed 6 bases, and the junction held 4 bases outside the gene matches. The CDR3 is 14 amino acids. CDR1 is MNHEY, CDR2 SMNVEV, per germline (reference sequence).

The CDR3 protein is CASSPLRRSRGEEQFF. The CDR3 DNA follows: TGCGCCAGCAGCCCTCTGAGGAGGAGCCGGGGGGAAGAGCAGTTCTTC. The chain links TRBV5-1 to TRBJ2-1, with 7 bases identical to TRBD2. Germline CDR1 SGHRS, CDR2 YFSETQ. V lost 4 bases, J lost 10 bases, and 17 bases stayed unmatched. The CDR3 runs to 16 residues. Full variable domain (remainder filled in from reference TRBV5-1 and TRBJ2-1): KAGVTQTPRYLIKTRGQQVTLSCSPISGHRSVSWYQQTPGQGLQFLFEYFSETQRNKGNFPGRFSGRQFSNSRSEMNVSTLELGDSALYLCASSPLRRSRGEEQFFGPGTRLTVL.

The chain couples TRBV7-2 to TRBJ1-1; D perhaps matches TRBD1 (6 bases). The germline V gene has CDR1 SGHTA and CDR2 FQGNSA. The length of the CDR3 is 14 residues. The ends were cut back, 7 bases at V and 1 base at J, with 13 bases in the middle. DNA of the CDR3: TGTGCCAGCACCCTCGACAGGCAGAACACTGAAGCTTTCTTT. Translation gives CASTLDRQNTEAFF. The variable domain in full, completed from reference TRBV7-2 and TRBJ1-1, reads GAGVSQSPSNKVTEKGKDVELRCDPISGHTALYWYRQSLGQGLEFLIYFQGNSAPDKSGLPSDRFSAERTGGSVSTLTIQRTQQEDSAVYLCASTLDRQNTEAFFGQGTRLTVV.

The chain employs TRBV28 and TRBJ1-2; D unclear. V was trimmed by 8 bases and J by 2 bases, leaving 12 bases between them. Germline V gene sequence: CDR1 MDHEN, CDR2 SYDVKM. The CDR3 has 13 residues. The CDR3 protein is CASWTALNYGYTF. The CDR3 nucleotides read TGTGCCAGCTGGACCGCACTCAACTATGGCTACACCTTC.

This clone was recorded once. V usage is TRBV7-2 and J usage is TRBJ2-2, with 7 bases lining up with TRBD1. Germline values: CDR1 SGHTA, CDR2 FQGNSA. J lost 4 bases, V lost 3 bases, and 5 bases had no gene match. CDR3 length: 15 amino acids. The CDR3 here is CASSFEGASTGELFF. In DNA form, the CDR3 reads TGTGCCAGCAGCTTTGAGGGGGCGAGCACCGGGGAGCTGTTTTTT.

This chain connects TRBV9 to TRBJ2-7; D may be TRBD1 (5 bases). The CDR3 contains 16 residues. Looked up from germline, CDR1 is SGDLS and CDR2 is YYNGEE. Trimming stripped 4 bases from V and 5 bases from J, with 22 bases between. The CDR3 nucleotides are TGTGCCAGCAGCCCAACCGTGGGGCGGAACGGTGACGAGCAGTACTTC. The encoded protein is CASSPTVGRNGDEQYF.

The chain joins TRBV6-5 to TRBJ1-5, with D hard to call. The CDR3 is 16 amino acids. Germline V gene lookup returns CDR1 MNHEY and CDR2 SVGAGI. Trimming cost V 0 bases and J 2 bases, with 11 bases left between them. The CDR3: CASSYSGREGNQPQHF. The CDR3 DNA reads TGTGCCAGCAGTTACTCGGGTAGGGAAGGCAATCAGCCCCAGCATTTT.